One and the same sample provided the 15 T cell receptor beta chains below, sequenced in a study of beta chain features in type 1 diabetes. General study points: Type 1 diabetes patients had moderately but significantly shorter TCRB CDR3s in all four CD4+ subsets.

Every bit of the isolated RNA underwent reverse transcription, so sequencing read expressed TCRB transcripts. Clones were sequenced by immunoSEQ multiplex PCR, and TCRdb holds only the in-frame ones, with some missing. Altogether 300,000 to 350,000 clones are present, roughly 9% being singletons, with the ten largest covering around 1%. These receptors' targets are unknown. Sample: central memory CD4+ T cells from blood. All receptors derive from a man aged 25 to 40 with type 1 diabetes.

J is TRBJ1-5 and V is TRBV19; maybe TRBD1 (5 bases). Trimming took 11 bases from V and 0 from J, leaving 14 bases between them. This CDR3 contains 14 residues. The germline gives CDR1 LNHDA, CDR2 SQIVND (reference sequence). CDR3 protein: CAAWGRYSNQPQHF. The CDR3 DNA is TGTGCCGCCTGGGGCAGGTATAGCAATCAGCCCCAGCATTTT.

The table lists this clone with a few counts. This sequence is one base from a far larger clone and is likely a read error. The rearrangement uses TRBV30 and TRBJ1-2; possible D gene TRBD1, 5 bases. V lost 2 bases and J lost 8, with 12 bases in between. CDR3 size: 12 residues. The germline V gene has CDR1 GTSNPN and CDR2 SVGIG (reference sequence). The CDR3 region has the DNA TGTGCCTGGAGTATGGCAGGGTGCGGCTACACCTTC. Protein: CAWSMAGCGYTF. Looking up the rest from reference TRBV30 and TRBJ1-2 gives the full variable domain: SQTIHQWPATLVQPVGSPLSLECTVEGTSNPNLYWYRQAAGRGLQLLFYSVGIGQISSEVPQNLSASRPQDRQFILSSKKLLLSDSGFYLCAWSMAGCGYTFGSGTRLTVV.

This clone was counted between two and nine times. V gene TRBV19 combines with J gene TRBJ1-5, with a weak D call TRBD1 (5 bases). CDR1 and CDR2 (germline): LNHDA, SQIVND (reference sequence). Between the trimmed V and J ends, which lost 7 bases and 7 bases, there was a span of 14 bases. This CDR3 spans 13 amino acids. DNA of the CDR3: TGTGCCAGTACGCTACAGGCGGGACAGCCCCAGCATTTT. Its protein is CASTLQAGQPQHF.

The gene calls are TRBV5-4 and TRBJ2-1; D is ambiguous. The V end lost 2 bases, the J end lost 6 bases, and 6 bases lay between the germline ends. CDR3 size: 12 residues. Per the germline V gene, CDR1 is SGHNT and CDR2 is YYREEE (reference sequence). The CDR3 loop is CASSLQFNEQFF. The CDR3 nucleotides read TGTGCCAGCAGCTTACAGTTCAATGAGCAGTTCTTC. The whole variable domain, remainder taken from reference TRBV5-4 and TRBJ2-1, is ETGVTQSPTHLIKTRGQQVTLRCSSQSGHNTVSWYQQALGQGPQFIFQYYREEENGRGNFPPRFSGLQFPNYSSELNVNALELDDSALYLCASSLQFNEQFFGPGTRLTVL.

This chain uses TRBV7-2 with TRBJ2-5; TRBD2 aligns across 10 bases. This CDR3 has 16 amino acids. Germline CDR1 reads SGHTA; CDR2 reads FQGNSA. V lost 3 bases, J lost 4 bases, and 8 bases stayed unmatched. The CDR3 DNA follows: TGTGCCAGCAGCTTTCTTAGCGGGGGGAGGGGAGAGACCCAGTACTTC. It encodes CASSFLSGGRGETQYF.

As to this clone: Other DNA sequences in this sample translate to the same CDR3. The genes are TRBV7-8 and TRBJ1-1, with D unresolved. The V and J ends lost 1 base and 0 bases respectively, with 3 bases between them. The length of the CDR3 is 13 residues. CDR1 is SGHVS and CDR2 is FQNEAQ in the germline V gene. In nucleotides, the CDR3 is TGTGCCAGCAGCTTAGAATTGAACACTGAAGCTTTCTTT. Encoded protein: CASSLELNTEAFF.

This clone was seen a few times. The CDR3 DNA reads TGTGCCAGCAGGCTGGGCCCGGGACAGCCTAACACAGATACGCAGTATTTT. Translating gives CASRLGPGQPNTDTQYF. This rearrangement joins TRBV5-6 to TRBJ2-3, with 7 bases matching TRBD1. The germline CDR1 and CDR2 sequences are SGHDT and YYEEEE. V lost 5 bases, J lost 2 bases, and 14 bases stayed unmatched. The CDR3 totals 17 residues. The full variable domain, rest sourced from reference TRBV5-6 and TRBJ2-3, is DAGVTQSPTHLIKTRGQQVTLRCSPKSGHDTVSWYQQALGQGPQFIFQYYEEEERQRGNFPDRFSGHQFPNYSSELNVNALLLGDSALYLCASRLGPGQPNTDTQYFGPGTRLTVL.

The chain employs TRBV7-2 and TRBJ2-4, with TRBD2 matching 10 bases. This CDR3 region has 16 residues. Germline V gene sequence: CDR1 SGHTA, CDR2 FQGNSA. The V segment lost 1 base and the J segment 6 bases; nucleotides outside the gene matches: 6. DNA of the CDR3: TGTGCCAGCAGCTTAGTGTCTAGCGGGGGATCAAACATTCAGTACTTC. This encodes CASSLVSSGGSNIQYF. The full variable domain, its missing parts supplied by reference TRBV7-2 and TRBJ2-4, is GAGVSQSPSNKVTEKGKDVELRCDPISGHTALYWYRQSLGQGLEFLIYFQGNSAPDKSGLPSDRFSAERTGGSVSTLTIQRTQQEDSAVYLCASSLVSSGGSNIQYFGAGTRLSVL.

The sample holds many counts of this clone. The chain recombines TRBV6-6 with TRBJ1-1; D is perhaps TRBD1 (6 bases). Per germline, CDR1 MNHNY and CDR2 SVGAGI (reference sequence). The V gene lost 4 bases and the J gene lost 4 bases, with 10 bases spanning the gap. The CDR3 sequence is 13 residues long. The CDR3 protein is CASSSQGTTEAFF. The CDR3 bases are TGTGCCAGCAGTTCTCAGGGGACCACTGAAGCTTTCTTT.

V and J are TRBV4-3 and TRBJ2-5; 12 bases map to TRBD2. Trimming took 4 bases from V and 2 from J; bases not matched to a gene: 8. Germline lookup yields CDR1 LGHNA and CDR2 YSLEER. The CDR3 is 17 residues long. CDR3 in amino acids: CASSRDLTSGGQETQYF. The CDR3 DNA follows: TGCGCCAGCAGCCGAGACCTGACTAGCGGGGGACAAGAGACCCAGTACTTC.

This clone was found a few times. CDR3 amino acids: CASSLLAGQSYEQYF. CDR3 DNA sequence: TGTGCCAGCAGTTTATTAGCGGGACAGTCCTACGAGCAGTACTTC. V usage is TRBV28 and J usage is TRBJ2-7, with D possibly matching TRBD2 (8 bases). The CDR3 covers 15 residues. Germline lookup yields CDR1 MDHEN and CDR2 SYDVKM. The V end was cut by 1 base, the J end by 1 base, with 11 bases between.

This clone was found a few times. This chain uses TRBV4-3 with TRBJ2-3; possibly TRBD1 for D (5 bases). The V gene's germline CDR1 is LGHNA and CDR2 YSLEER. The CDR3 is 16 amino acids. V was pared by 1 base and J by 4 bases, with 15 bases between. The CDR3 loop is CASSQVGSRAADTQYF. The DNA of the CDR3 is TGCGCCAGCAGCCAAGTCGGTAGCAGGGCCGCAGATACGCAGTATTTT.

This clone was detected a few times. The V and J genes are TRBV6-5 and TRBJ1-2; no clear D. V was pared by 5 bases and J by 4 bases, with 11 bases between. The CDR3 covers 13 residues. The germline V gene encodes CDR1 MNHEY and CDR2 SVGAGI. The DNA for the CDR3 is TGTGCCAGCAGTCCTCGGGGTATCTATGGCTACACCTTC. The encoded protein is CASSPRGIYGYTF.

The chain has TRBV7-9 and TRBJ1-4, with 7 bases fitting TRBD1. The J segment lost 4 bases and the V segment lost 4 bases, leaving 3 bases of the junction unmatched. The CDR3 runs to 14 residues. The germline gives CDR1 SEHNR, CDR2 FQNEAQ (reference sequence). The CDR3 region has the DNA TGTGCCAGCAGCTCCGACAGGGTTAATGAAAAACTGTTTTTT. It translates to CASSSDRVNEKLFF. Full variable domain (outside the CDR3, taken from reference TRBV7-9 and TRBJ1-4): DTGVSQNPRHKITKRGQNVTFRCDPISEHNRLYWYRQTLGQGPEFLTYFQNEAQLEKSRLLSDRFSAERPKGSFSTLEIQRTEQGDSAMYLCASSSDRVNEKLFFGSGTQLSVL.

This clone was detected a few times. One junction end does not reproduce the germline sequence, and a read error may be involved. CDR3 loop: CASIVIGGRVHF. CDR3 sequence (DNA): TGTGCCAGCATAGTCATCGGGGGCCGCGTCCATTTT. This chain links TRBV11-3 with TRBJ2-3; D may correspond to TRBD1 or TRBD2 (6 bases each). Germline assignment: CDR1 SGHNT and CDR2 YENEEA. The CDR3 is 12 amino acids.